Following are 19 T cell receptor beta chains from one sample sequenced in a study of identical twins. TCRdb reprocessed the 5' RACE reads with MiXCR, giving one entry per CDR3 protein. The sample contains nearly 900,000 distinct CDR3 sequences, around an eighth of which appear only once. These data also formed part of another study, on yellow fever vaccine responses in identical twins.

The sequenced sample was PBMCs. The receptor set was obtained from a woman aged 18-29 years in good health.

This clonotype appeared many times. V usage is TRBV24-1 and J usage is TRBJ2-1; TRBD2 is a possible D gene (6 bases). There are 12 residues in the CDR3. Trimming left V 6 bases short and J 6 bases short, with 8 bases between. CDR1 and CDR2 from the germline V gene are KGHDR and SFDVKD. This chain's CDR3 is CATSPGGNEQFF. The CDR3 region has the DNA TGTGCCACCAGTCCCGGGGGCAATGAGCAGTTCTTC.

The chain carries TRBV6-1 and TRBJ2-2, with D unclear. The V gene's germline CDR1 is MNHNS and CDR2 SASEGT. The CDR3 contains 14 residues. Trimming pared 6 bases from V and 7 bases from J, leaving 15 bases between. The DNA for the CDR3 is TGTGCCAGCAGCCCTCGGATTGTTCACGGGGAGCTGTTTTTT. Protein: CASSPRIVHGELFF.

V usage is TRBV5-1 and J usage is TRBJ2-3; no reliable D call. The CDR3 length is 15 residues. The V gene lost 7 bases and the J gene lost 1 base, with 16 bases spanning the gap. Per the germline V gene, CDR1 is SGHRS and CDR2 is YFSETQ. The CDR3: CASSMNADGTDTQYF. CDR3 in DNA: TGCGCCAGCTCTATGAATGCGGACGGCACAGATACGCAGTATTTT.

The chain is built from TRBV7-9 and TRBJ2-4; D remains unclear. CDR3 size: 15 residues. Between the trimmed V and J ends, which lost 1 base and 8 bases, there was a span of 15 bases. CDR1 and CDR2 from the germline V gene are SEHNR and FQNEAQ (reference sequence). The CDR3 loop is CASSLVGLVEDIQYF. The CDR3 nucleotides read TGTGCCAGCAGCTTAGTGGGGTTAGTAGAGGACATTCAGTACTTC.

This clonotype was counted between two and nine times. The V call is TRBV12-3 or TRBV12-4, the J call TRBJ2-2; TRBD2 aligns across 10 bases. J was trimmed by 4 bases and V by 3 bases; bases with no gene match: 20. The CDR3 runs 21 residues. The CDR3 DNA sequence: TGTGCCAGCAGTTTGGCCCGGACAGGGACTAGCGCGACTCCGCCCACCGGGGAGCTGTTTTTT. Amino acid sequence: CASSLARTGTSATPPTGELFF.

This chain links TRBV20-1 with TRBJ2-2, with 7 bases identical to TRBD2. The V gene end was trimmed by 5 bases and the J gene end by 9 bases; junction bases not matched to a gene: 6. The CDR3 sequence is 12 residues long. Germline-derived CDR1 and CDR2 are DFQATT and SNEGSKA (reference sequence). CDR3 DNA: TGCAGTGCTTTTGGGACTACTAGGGAGCTGTTTTTT. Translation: CSAFGTTRELFF.

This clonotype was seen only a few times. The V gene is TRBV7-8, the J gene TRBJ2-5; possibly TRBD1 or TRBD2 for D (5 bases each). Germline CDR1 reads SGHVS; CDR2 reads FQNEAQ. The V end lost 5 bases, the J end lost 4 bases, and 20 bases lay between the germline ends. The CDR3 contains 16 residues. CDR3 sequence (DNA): TGTGCCAGCAGCCGAAGTTGGGGACCAGAAAGAGAGACCCAGTACTTC. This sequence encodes CASSRSWGPERETQYF.

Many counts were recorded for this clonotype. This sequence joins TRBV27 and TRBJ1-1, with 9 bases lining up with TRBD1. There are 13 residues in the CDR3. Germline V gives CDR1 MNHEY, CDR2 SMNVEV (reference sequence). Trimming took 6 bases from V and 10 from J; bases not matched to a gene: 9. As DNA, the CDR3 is TGTGCCAGCAGGCGTGACAGGGGGGGTAGAGCTTTCTTT. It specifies CASRRDRGGRAFF.

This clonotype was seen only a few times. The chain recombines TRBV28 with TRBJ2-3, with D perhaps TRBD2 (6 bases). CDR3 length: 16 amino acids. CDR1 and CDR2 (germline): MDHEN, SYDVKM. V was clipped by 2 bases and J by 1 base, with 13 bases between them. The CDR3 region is CASSLGAGQRTDTQYF. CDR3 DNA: TGTGCCAGCAGTTTAGGCGCGGGGCAGCGCACAGATACGCAGTATTTT.

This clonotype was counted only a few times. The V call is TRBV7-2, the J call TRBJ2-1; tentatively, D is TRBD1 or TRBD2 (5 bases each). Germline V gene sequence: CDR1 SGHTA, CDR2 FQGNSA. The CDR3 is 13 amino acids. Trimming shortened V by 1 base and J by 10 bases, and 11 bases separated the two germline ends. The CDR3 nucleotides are TGTGCCAGCAGCTTAGTATACGGGGCCGAGCAGTTCTTC. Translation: CASSLVYGAEQFF.

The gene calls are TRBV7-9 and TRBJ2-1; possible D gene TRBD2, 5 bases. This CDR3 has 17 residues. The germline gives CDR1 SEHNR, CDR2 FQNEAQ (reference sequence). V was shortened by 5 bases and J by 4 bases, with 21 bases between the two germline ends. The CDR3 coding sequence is TGTGCCAGCAGCCCTAGAGAGGGAATGAGACCTTACAATGAGCAGTTCTTC. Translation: CASSPREGMRPYNEQFF.

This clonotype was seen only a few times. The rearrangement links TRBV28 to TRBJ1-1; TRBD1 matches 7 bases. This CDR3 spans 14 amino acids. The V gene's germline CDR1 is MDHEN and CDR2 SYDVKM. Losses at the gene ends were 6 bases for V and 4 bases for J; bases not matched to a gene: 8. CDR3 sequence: CASRATGRVTEAFF. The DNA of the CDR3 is TGTGCCAGCAGAGCGACAGGGCGGGTCACTGAAGCTTTCTTT.

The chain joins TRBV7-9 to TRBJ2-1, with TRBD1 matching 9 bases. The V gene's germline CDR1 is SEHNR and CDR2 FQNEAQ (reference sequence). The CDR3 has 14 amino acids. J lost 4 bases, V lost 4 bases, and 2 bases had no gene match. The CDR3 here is CASSWDREYNEQFF. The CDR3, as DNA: TGTGCCAGCAGCTGGGACAGGGAATACAATGAGCAGTTCTTC.

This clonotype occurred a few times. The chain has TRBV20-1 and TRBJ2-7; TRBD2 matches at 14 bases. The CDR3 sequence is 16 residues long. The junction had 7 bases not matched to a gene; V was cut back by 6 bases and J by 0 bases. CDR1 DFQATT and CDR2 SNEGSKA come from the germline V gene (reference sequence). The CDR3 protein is CSAPGLAGALSYEQYF. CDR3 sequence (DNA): TGCAGTGCCCCGGGACTAGCGGGAGCACTCTCCTACGAGCAGTACTTC.

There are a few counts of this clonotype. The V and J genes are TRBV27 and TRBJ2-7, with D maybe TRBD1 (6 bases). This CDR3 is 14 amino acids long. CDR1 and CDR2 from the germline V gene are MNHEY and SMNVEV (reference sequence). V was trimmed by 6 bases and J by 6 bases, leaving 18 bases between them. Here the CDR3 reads CASSPTTGSFEQYV. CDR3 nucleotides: TGTGCCAGCAGCCCCACCACAGGGAGTTTCGAGCAGTACGTC.

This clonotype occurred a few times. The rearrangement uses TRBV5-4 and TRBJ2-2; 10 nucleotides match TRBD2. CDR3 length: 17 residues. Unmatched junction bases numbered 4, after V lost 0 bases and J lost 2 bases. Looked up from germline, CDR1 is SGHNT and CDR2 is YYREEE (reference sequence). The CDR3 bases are TGTGCCAGCAGCTTGGTGTTACTAGCGGGAAACACCGGGGAGCTGTTTTTT. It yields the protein CASSLVLLAGNTGELFF.

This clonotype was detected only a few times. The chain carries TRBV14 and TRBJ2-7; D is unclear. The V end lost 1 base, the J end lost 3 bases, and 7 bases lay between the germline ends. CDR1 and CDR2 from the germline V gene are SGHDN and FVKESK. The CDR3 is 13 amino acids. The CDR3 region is CASSQGLVYEQYF. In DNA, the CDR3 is TGTGCCAGCAGCCAAGGGCTAGTCTACGAGCAGTACTTC.

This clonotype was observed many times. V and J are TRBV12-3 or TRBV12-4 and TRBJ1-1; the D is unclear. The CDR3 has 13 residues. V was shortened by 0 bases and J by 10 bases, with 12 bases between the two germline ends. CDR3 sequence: CASSLAASNGAFF. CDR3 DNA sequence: TGTGCCAGCAGTTTAGCCGCTTCAAACGGAGCTTTCTTT.

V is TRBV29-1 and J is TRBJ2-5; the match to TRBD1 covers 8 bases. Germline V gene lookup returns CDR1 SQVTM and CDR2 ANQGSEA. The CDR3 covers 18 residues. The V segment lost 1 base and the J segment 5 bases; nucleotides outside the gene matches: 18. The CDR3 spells CSVEVGPRQGYSSETQYF. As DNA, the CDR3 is TGCAGCGTTGAAGTTGGCCCCCGACAGGGGTATTCCTCGGAGACCCAGTACTTC.